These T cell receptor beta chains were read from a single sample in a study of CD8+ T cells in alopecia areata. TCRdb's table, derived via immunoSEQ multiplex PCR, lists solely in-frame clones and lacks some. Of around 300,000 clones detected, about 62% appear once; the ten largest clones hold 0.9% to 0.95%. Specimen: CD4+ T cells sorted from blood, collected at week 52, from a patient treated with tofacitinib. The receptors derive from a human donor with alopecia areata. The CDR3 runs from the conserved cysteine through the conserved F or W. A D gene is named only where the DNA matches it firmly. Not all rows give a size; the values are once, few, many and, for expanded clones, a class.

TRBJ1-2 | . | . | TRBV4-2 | CASSQDHGYGYTF | TGTGCCAGCAGCCAAGATCATGGCTATGGCTACACCTTC
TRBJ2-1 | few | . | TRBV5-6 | CASSLRRNEQFF | TGTGCCAGCAGCTTGAGGCGCAATGAGCAGTTCTTC
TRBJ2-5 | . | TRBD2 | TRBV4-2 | CASSQGSSGATETQYF | TGTGCCAGCAGCCAAGGATCTAGCGGGGCGACGGAGACCCAGTACTTC
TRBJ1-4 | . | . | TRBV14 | CASSQETGQRNEKLFF | TGTGCCAGCAGCCAAGAAACCGGACAGAGAAATGAAAAACTGTTTTTT
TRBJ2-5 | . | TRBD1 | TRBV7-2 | CASRRTGYQETQYF | TGTGCCAGCAGGAGGACAGGGTACCAAGAGACCCAGTACTTC
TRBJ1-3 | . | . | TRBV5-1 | CASSFGVQALSGNTIYF | TGCGCCAGCAGCTTCGGAGTCCAGGCCCTCTCTGGAAACACCATATATTTT
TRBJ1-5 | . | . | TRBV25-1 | CASSDSGDSNQPQHF | TGTGCCAGCAGTGATTCTGGTGATAGCAATCAGCCCCAGCATTTT
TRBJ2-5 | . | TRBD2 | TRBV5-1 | CASSPGGVEETQYF | TGCGCCAGCAGCCCCGGGGGGGTAGAAGAGACCCAGTACTTC
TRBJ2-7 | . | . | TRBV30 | CAWGRSYYEQYF | TGTGCCTGGGGGAGGTCGTACTACGAGCAGTACTTC
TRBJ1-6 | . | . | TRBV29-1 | CSVEGPDNSPLHF | TGCAGCGTTGAAGGGCCGGATAATTCACCCCTCCACTTT
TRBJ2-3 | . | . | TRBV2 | CASEKSTDTQYF | TGTGCCAGCGAGAAGAGCACAGATACGCAGTATTTT
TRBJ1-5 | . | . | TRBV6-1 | CASSGGPWGRSVQPQHF | TGTGCCAGCAGTGGAGGCCCCTGGGGGCGAAGTGTTCAGCCCCAGCATTTT
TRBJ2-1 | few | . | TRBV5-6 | CASSLTSEQFF | TGTGCCAGCAGCCTGACTAGTGAGCAGTTCTTC
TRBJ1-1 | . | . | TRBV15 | CATSREMSRIFTEAFF | TGTGCCACCAGCAGAGAAATGAGCAGGATTTTCACTGAAGCTTTCTTT
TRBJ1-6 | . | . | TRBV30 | CAWSGQGFTSPLHF | TGTGCCTGGAGCGGGCAGGGATTTACTTCACCCCTCCACTTT
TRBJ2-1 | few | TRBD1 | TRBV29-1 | CSVPLTGSNEQFF | TGCAGCGTTCCACTGACAGGGTCCAATGAGCAGTTCTTC
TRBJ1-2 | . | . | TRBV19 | CASSPHPVGGYTF | TGTGCCAGTAGTCCCCATCCGGTGGGCGGCTACACCTTC
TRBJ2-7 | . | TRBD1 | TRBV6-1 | CASSALPGQPYEQYF | TGTGCCAGCAGTGCTTTACCGGGACAGCCCTACGAGCAGTACTTC
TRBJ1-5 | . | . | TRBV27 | CASSRQGHQPQHF | TGTGCCAGCAGTCGGCAGGGTCATCAGCCCCAGCATTTT
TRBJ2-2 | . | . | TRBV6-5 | CATTPGQMTGELFF | TGTGCCACCACTCCGGGGCAGATGACCGGGGAGCTGTTTTTT
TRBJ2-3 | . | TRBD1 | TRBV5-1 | CASSSKGTASTDTQYF | TGCGCCAGCAGCTCGAAGGGGACAGCTAGCACAGATACGCAGTATTTT
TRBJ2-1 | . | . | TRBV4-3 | CASSQDLDPWFRNEQFF | TGCGCCAGCAGCCAAGATCTTGACCCATGGTTTCGAAATGAGCAGTTCTTC
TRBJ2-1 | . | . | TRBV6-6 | CASSTGIGSYNEQFF | TGTGCCAGCAGCACCGGGATAGGTTCATACAATGAGCAGTTCTTC
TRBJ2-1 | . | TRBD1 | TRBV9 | CASSAGTGGNEQFF | TGTGCCAGCAGCGCAGGGACAGGGGGCAATGAGCAGTTCTTC
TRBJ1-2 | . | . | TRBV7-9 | CASSLGSAGNGYTF | TGTGCCAGCAGCTTAGGTTCGGCAGGGAATGGCTACACCTTC
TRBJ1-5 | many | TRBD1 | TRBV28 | CASSPGQGNQPQHF | TGTGCCAGCAGCCCGGGACAGGGAAATCAGCCCCAGCATTTT
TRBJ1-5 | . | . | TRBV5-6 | CASSSGRAQPQHF | TGTGCCAGCAGCTCTGGCAGGGCTCAGCCCCAGCATTTT
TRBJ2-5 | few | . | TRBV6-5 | CASSYSPGFQETQYF | TGTGCCAGCAGTTACTCGCCAGGGTTCCAAGAGACCCAGTACTTC
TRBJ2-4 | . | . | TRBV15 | CATSRPGGPKNIQYF | TGTGCCACCAGTCGCCCCGGGGGGCCCAAAAACATTCAGTACTTC
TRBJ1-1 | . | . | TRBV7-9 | CASSRNTEAFF | TGTGCCAGCAGCAGAAACACTGAAGCTTTCTTT
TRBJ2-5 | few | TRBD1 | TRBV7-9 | CASSETDRDQETQYF | TGTGCCAGCAGCGAAACCGACAGGGATCAAGAGACCCAGTACTTC
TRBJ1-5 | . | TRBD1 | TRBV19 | CASKGQGAIGNQPQHF | TGTGCCAGTAAGGGACAGGGGGCGATCGGCAATCAGCCCCAGCATTTT
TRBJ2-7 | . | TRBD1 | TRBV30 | CAWSRDRTGLRQYF | TGTGCCTGGTCCCGGGACAGGACTGGTTTGCGGCAGTACTTC
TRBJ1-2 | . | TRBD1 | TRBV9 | CASSPWDRGGYGYTF | TGTGCCAGCAGCCCCTGGGACAGGGGTGGCTATGGCTACACCTTC
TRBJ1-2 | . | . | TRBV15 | CATSTQQRFTNYGYTF | TGTGCCACCAGCACCCAACAGCGATTTACTAACTATGGCTACACCTTC
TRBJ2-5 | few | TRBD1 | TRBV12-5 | CASGKSVGRGQETQYF | TGTGCTAGTGGCAAATCGGTGGGCAGGGGGCAGGAGACCCAGTACTTC
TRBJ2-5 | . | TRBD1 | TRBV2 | CASSTDRVQTQYF | TGTGCCAGCAGTACGGACAGGGTCCAGACCCAGTACTTC
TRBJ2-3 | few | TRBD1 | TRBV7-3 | CASSPQGAAATQYF | TGTGCCAGCAGCCCGCAGGGGGCCGCAGCCACGCAGTATTTT
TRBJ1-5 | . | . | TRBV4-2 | CASSQDPGGPQHF | TGTGCCAGCAGCCAAGATCCCGGGGGGCCCCAGCATTTT
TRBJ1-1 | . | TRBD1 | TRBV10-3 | CAISETGATEAFF | TGTGCCATCAGTGAGACAGGGGCCACTGAAGCTTTCTTT
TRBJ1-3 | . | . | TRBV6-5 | CASRALSGNTIYF | TGTGCCAGCAGGGCCCTCTCTGGAAACACCATATATTTT
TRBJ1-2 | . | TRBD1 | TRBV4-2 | CASSQHRTGGFGYTF | TGTGCCAGCAGCCAACATAGGACAGGGGGATTTGGCTACACCTTC
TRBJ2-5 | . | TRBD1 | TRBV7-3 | CASSLRDSGTQYF | TGTGCCAGCAGCCTACGGGACAGCGGGACCCAGTACTTC
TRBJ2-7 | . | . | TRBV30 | CAWGLLWEQYF | TGTGCCTGGGGGTTACTCTGGGAGCAGTACTTC
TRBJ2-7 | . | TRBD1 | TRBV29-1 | CSAGAAGTATREQYF | TGCAGCGCCGGCGCCGCTGGGACAGCAACCCGCGAGCAGTACTTC
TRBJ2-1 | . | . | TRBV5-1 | CASSLDPQGGNEQFF | TGCGCCAGCAGCTTGGATCCGCAGGGGGGAAATGAGCAGTTCTTC
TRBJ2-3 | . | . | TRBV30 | CAWSVPSTDTQYF | TGTGCCTGGAGTGTACCCTCCACAGATACGCAGTATTTT
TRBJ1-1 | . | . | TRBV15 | CATSAGQLNTEAFF | TGTGCCACCAGCGCAGGACAGCTTAACACTGAAGCTTTCTTT
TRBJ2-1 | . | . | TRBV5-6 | CASSFFGEQFF | TGTGCCAGCAGCTTCTTTGGTGAGCAGTTCTTC
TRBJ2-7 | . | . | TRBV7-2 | CASSLAGVGPGQYF | TGTGCCAGCAGCTTAGCTGGTGTGGGGCCGGGGCAGTACTTC
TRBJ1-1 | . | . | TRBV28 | CASSLGGPGAFF | TGTGCCAGCAGTTTAGGGGGGCCCGGAGCTTTCTTT
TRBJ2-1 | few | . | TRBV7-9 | CASSPPASLTEQFF | TGTGCCAGCAGCCCACCCGCATCCCTCACTGAGCAGTTCTTC